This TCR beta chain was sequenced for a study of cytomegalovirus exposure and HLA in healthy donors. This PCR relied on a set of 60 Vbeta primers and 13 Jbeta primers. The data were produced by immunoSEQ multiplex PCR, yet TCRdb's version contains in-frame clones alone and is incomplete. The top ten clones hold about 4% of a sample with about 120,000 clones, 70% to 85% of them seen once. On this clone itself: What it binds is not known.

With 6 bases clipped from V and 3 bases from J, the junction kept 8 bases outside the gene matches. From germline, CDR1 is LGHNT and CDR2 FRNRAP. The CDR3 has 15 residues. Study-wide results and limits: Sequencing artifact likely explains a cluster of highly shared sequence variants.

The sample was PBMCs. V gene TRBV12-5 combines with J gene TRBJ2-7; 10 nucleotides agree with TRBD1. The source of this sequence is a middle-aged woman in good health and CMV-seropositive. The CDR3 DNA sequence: TGTGCTAGTGGCCTTCTGGGGACAGGGGTCTACGAGCAGTACTTC. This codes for CASGLLGTGVYEQYF.